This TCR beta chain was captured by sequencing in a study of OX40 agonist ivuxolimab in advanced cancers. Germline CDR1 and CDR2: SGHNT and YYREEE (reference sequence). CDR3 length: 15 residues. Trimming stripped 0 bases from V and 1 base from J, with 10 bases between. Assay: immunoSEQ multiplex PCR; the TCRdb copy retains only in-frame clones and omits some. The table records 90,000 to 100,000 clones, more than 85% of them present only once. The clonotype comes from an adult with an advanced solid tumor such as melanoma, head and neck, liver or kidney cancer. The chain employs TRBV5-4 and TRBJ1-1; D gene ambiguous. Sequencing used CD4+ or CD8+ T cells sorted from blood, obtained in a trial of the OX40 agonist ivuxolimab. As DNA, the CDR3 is TGTGCCAGCAGCTTGGAAAGGGCTCAGAACACTGAAGCTTTCTTT. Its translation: CASSLERAQNTEAFF.